Included here is one T cell receptor (beta chain) sequence, with context. The sample belongs to a study of blood T cell repertoires in COVID-19. Study-wide context: Sites in the United States, Italy and Spain provided acute and convalescent COVID-19 samples. T cells, B-cell-depleted T cells, or PBMCs provided the cDNA or gDNA that served as material.

Per the study methods: Reference gene primer amplification gave nucleated cell count estimates. TCRdb's table, derived via immunoSEQ multiplex PCR, lists solely in-frame clones and lacks some. V and J calls and clone size follow that table, whereas D and trimming were derived from the DNA. The sample yields 250,000 or so clones, about four fifths seen once. Across fewer than 25 US areas, participants ranged in age from roughly 18 to 95 years. V gave up 5 bases and J gave up 2 bases, with 12 bases separating them. This CDR3 is built from 14 residues. Germline loops: CDR1 MNHEY, CDR2 SVGEGT. This TCR was recovered from a woman aged 40-49 years who had been exposed to COVID-19. The source material was PBMCs or T cells enriched from blood (not recorded which). This rearrangement joins TRBV6-2 or TRBV6-3 to TRBJ2-5; tentative D call: TRBD2 (5 bases). The CDR3 coding sequence is TGTGCCAGCAGTCCCGGTTCGGGGCAAGAGACCCAGTACTTC. As protein: CASSPGSGQETQYF.